Listed below are T cell receptor beta chains from one sample, sequenced in a study of graft-versus-host responses after intestinal transplantation. Only in-frame clones appear in the TCRdb table, and some are missing; sequencing was by immunoSEQ multiplex PCR. The sample lists 75,000 to 100,000 clones, 75% to 95% occurring once. This material consisted of PBMCs, taken approximately 470 days after intestinal transplant. These receptors originate from a human patient who received an intestinal transplant, so some T cells may come from the graft donor. CDR3s include the opening cysteine and the closing phenylalanine or tryptophan. D genes are given only for firm matches. Only some rows state a clone size, as once, few, many or a class for expanded clones.

CASSPGGTPNTEAFF	TGTGCCAGCAGCCCCGGTGGGACCCCGAACACTGAAGCTTTCTTT	.	TRBJ1-1	.	TRBV11-3
CASSPRDLNTGELFF	TGCGCCAGCAGCCCCCGGGACCTCAACACCGGGGAGCTGTTTTTT	.	TRBJ2-2	.	TRBV5-1
CASRSQITNTEAFF	TGTGCCAGCAGATCACAGATTACGAACACTGAAGCTTTCTTT	.	TRBJ1-1	few	TRBV2
CASSHRHGGPRLDFEAFF	TGTGCCAGCAGCCATCGGCACGGGGGCCCAAGACTAGATTTTGAAGCTTTCTTT	.	TRBJ1-1	.	TRBV5-7
CASKGIWNSPLHF	TGTGCCAGCAAGGGGATCTGGAATTCACCCCTCCACTTT	.	TRBJ1-6	.	TRBV6-1
CASSYGTTNYGYTF	TGTGCCAGCAGTTACGGGACAACCAACTATGGCTACACCTTC	.	TRBJ1-2	.	TRBV6-5
CASSSALNTGELFF	TGTGCTAGCAGCTCAGCACTGAACACCGGGGAGCTGTTTTTT	.	TRBJ2-2	.	TRBV7-7
CASSQGVVYGYTF	TGCGCCAGCAGCCAAGGGGTGGTCTATGGCTACACCTTC	.	TRBJ1-2	.	TRBV5-1
CASSPTRTGPQHF	TGTGCCAGCAGCCCGACTCGGACCGGGCCCCAGCATTTT	.	TRBJ1-5	.	TRBV7-3
CASSLGPGGYEQYF	TGCGCCAGCAGCTTGGGCCCCGGAGGGTACGAGCAGTACTTC	.	TRBJ2-7	.	TRBV5-1
CASSQEIRSSGNTIYF	TGCGCCAGCAGCCAAGAGATTAGAAGCTCTGGAAACACCATATATTTT	.	TRBJ1-3	.	TRBV4-1
CASTLGRRGETQYF	TGTGCCAGCACCTTGGGGCGGAGGGGGGAGACCCAGTACTTC	.	TRBJ2-5	.	TRBV7-9
CASSGSAGGANVLTF	TGTGCCAGCAGCGGGAGCGCGGGGGGGGCCAACGTCCTGACTTTC	.	TRBJ2-6	.	TRBV9
CATSRPRPGDEQYF	TGTGCCACCAGCAGGCCCCGTCCGGGAGACGAGCAGTACTTC	.	TRBJ2-7	.	TRBV15